This T cell receptor (beta chain) emerged from a study of cytomegalovirus exposure and HLA in healthy donors. The study, taken as a whole, reports: As a later analysis showed, a missense DCLRE1C variant was linked to trimming of TCR beta V- and J-genes.

Primers: 60 Vbeta forward and 13 Jbeta reverse. Original processing notes: Later analysis identified tens of millions of unique TCR beta chains, approximately 11 million shared. The protocol was immunoSEQ multiplex PCR, while the TCRdb copy is restricted to in-frame clones and leaves out a portion. D and trimming come from the DNA, and the V and J calls and clone size come from that table. The table lists more than 200,000 clones, around 80% of them singletons. On this clone itself: The target antigen is unknown.

CDR1 SGHNT and CDR2 YYREEE come from the germline V gene (reference sequence). There are 17 residues in the CDR3. The J segment lost 4 bases and the V segment lost 1 base, leaving 11 bases of the junction unmatched. The chain carries TRBV5-4 and TRBJ2-3, with 8 nucleotides matching TRBD2. Material for sequencing was PBMCs. This TCR was recovered from a man between 35 and 55 years old in good health and CMV-seropositive. The CDR3 loop is CASSLSPGTRGPDTQYF. The CDR3 DNA is TGTGCCAGCAGCTTGTCCCCCGGGACTAGGGGCCCAGATACGCAGTATTTT.